The T cell receptor (beta chain) described here comes from a study of T cells in tuberculosis. Study findings and constraints: GMM-specific TCRs were nearer to active tuberculosis alpha repertoires, suggesting expansion.

This table comes from immunoSEQ multiplex PCR, and its TCRdb copy is limited to in-frame clones, with some not included. Seen here are about 20,000 clones, roughly nine tenths observed once, and the top ten hold under 15%. As concerns this clone: What it binds is unknown.

This CDR3 contains 14 residues. J lost 6 bases, V lost 2 bases, and 4 bases had no gene match. CDR1 and CDR2 (germline): SGHRS, YFSETQ. This chain joins TRBV5-1 and TRBJ2-1, with 8 bases lining up with TRBD1. What was sequenced was PBMCs. This TCR derives from a donor between 5 and 29 years old with latent tuberculosis or without tuberculosis infection. CDR3 nucleotide sequence: TGCGCCAGCAGCTTAATAACAGGGGGCAATGAGCAGTTCTTC. Translated: CASSLITGGNEQFF. The full variable domain, its missing parts supplied by reference TRBV5-1 and TRBJ2-1, is KAGVTQTPRYLIKTRGQQVTLSCSPISGHRSVSWYQQTPGQGLQFLFEYFSETQRNKGNFPGRFSGRQFSNSRSEMNVSTLELGDSALYLCASSLITGGNEQFFGPGTRLTVL.